Shown below are 10 T cell receptor beta chains from a single sample sequenced in a study of control samples from healthy donors and cancer patients. Measured with immunoSEQ multiplex PCR; TCRdb has only the in-frame clones, and not every one. The sample shows roughly 180,000 clones, around 93% of them seen only once. The sample taken for sequencing was blood. The source is a woman aged 55 to 70 in good health.

The CDR3 spells CASRSTGTDYGYTF. CDR3 bases: TGTGCCAGCAGATCGACAGGGACCGACTATGGCTACACCTTC. This chain connects TRBV6-5 to TRBJ1-2; 7 nucleotides agree with TRBD1. Trimming cost V 6 bases and J 3 bases; bases outside gene matches: 7. This CDR3 has 14 residues. Germline V lookup: CDR1 MNHEY, CDR2 SVGAGI.

In this sample, this clone turned up once. This CDR3 is CASSPTRSGANVLTF. The CDR3 region has the DNA TGTGCCAGCTCACCAACGAGATCCGGGGCCAACGTCCTGACTTTC. The chain is built from TRBV18 and TRBJ2-6; the D is unclear. CDR3 size: 15 residues. Trimming cost V 2 bases and J 4 bases, with 9 bases left between them. Germline V CDR1 and CDR2: KGHSH, LQKENI.

V gene TRBV6-5 combines with J gene TRBJ1-1, with TRBD1 matching over 7 bases. With V trimmed by 5 bases and J by 3 bases, 9 bases remained unmatched. Germline-derived CDR1 and CDR2 are MNHEY and SVGAGI. CDR3 size: 15 residues. CDR3 residues: CASSPRQGPDTEAFF. CDR3 bases: TGTGCCAGCAGTCCCCGACAGGGTCCCGACACTGAAGCTTTCTTT.

The V call is TRBV7-9, the J call TRBJ1-4; weak D call: TRBD1 (6 bases). This CDR3 comprises 14 residues. Germline V gives CDR1 SEHNR, CDR2 FQNEAQ (reference sequence). V lost 4 bases, J lost 4 bases, and 10 bases lay in between. The DNA of the CDR3 is TGTGCCAGCAGCTCCGGACAGATTAATGAAAAACTGTTTTTT. This gives the protein CASSSGQINEKLFF.

The gene calls are TRBV9 and TRBJ2-7; TRBD2 matches at 11 bases. V lost 3 bases to trimming and J lost 3 bases; unmatched junction nucleotides: 8. Per the germline V gene, CDR1 is SGDLS and CDR2 is YYNGEE. CDR3 length: 16 amino acids. The chain's CDR3 is CASSASGTSGYYEQYF. The DNA for the CDR3 is TGTGCCAGCAGCGCCTCCGGGACTAGCGGATACTACGAGCAGTACTTC.

Comments on this clone: Sequence at one end of the junction differs from germline and may be a read error. V gene TRBV7-3 combines with J gene TRBJ2-1, with D possibly TRBD1 on 6 matching bases. The CDR3 is 16 amino acids. Germline V lookup: CDR1 SGHTA, CDR2 FQGTGA. CDR3 residues: CASSPSRQASNNEQFF. The CDR3 bases are TGTGCCAGCAGCCCTTCCCGACAGGCCTCCAACAATGAGCAGTTCTTC.

The rearrangement links TRBV9 to TRBJ2-1; 8 bases map to TRBD2. The germline CDR1 and CDR2 sequences are SGDLS and YYNGEE. J lost 2 bases, V lost 4 bases, and 11 bases had no gene match. The CDR3 spans 17 residues. CDR3 in DNA: TGTGCCAGCAGCCCTTCTCGGGGGGGGGCAGCCTACAATGAGCAGTTCTTC. This encodes CASSPSRGGAAYNEQFF.

DNA for the CDR3: TGTGCCAGCAGTGACTTAAGTGGAGAGACCCAGTACTTC. Protein sequence: CASSDLSGETQYF. The J gene is TRBJ2-5, the V gene TRBV25-1, with D uncertain. Germline V lookup: CDR1 MGHDK, CDR2 SYGVNS. The CDR3 has 13 amino acids. With 3 bases removed from V and 4 bases from J, the gap between germline ends came to 9 bases.

The rearrangement joins TRBV3-1 (or the pseudogene TRBV3-2) to TRBJ1-6, with D possibly matching TRBD1 (5 bases). This CDR3 is 17 amino acids long. Germline V gene data show CDR1 as LGHDT and CDR2 as YNNKEL (reference sequence). Deletions cut 0 bases from V and 9 bases from J, with 18 bases between. This CDR3 is CASSQEGSRVGGSPLHF. The CDR3 nucleotides are TGTGCCAGCAGCCAAGAGGGAAGCAGGGTGGGTGGTTCACCCCTCCACTTT.

The chain uses TRBV5-4 and TRBJ2-2, with D maybe TRBD2 (5 bases). The germline CDR1 and CDR2 sequences are SGHNT and YYREEE (reference sequence). V lost 4 bases to trimming and J lost 5 bases, with 18 bases between them. The CDR3 has 16 amino acids. DNA of the CDR3: TGTGCCAGCAGCAAACCCGGGATAAGCCGGACCGGGGAGCTGTTTTTT. It translates to CASSKPGISRTGELFF. Based on the CDR3 plus reference TRBV5-4 and TRBJ2-2, the full variable domain is ETGVTQSPTHLIKTRGQQVTLRCSSQSGHNTVSWYQQALGQGPQFIFQYYREEENGRGNFPPRFSGLQFPNYSSELNVNALELDDSALYLCASSKPGISRTGELFFGEGSRLTVL.